These 10 T cell receptor beta chains came from one sample sequenced in a study of T cell responses to AZD1222 COVID-19 vaccine. Generated by immunoSEQ multiplex PCR, the TCRdb table keeps only in-frame clones and is missing some. The data contain 150,000 to 200,000 clones, roughly 93% of them singletons. The material was peripheral blood, obtained on day 0 of AZD1222 vaccination. These receptors were collected from an adult in good health.

In this sample, this clone turned up once. V gene TRBV12-3 or TRBV12-4 combines with J gene TRBJ1-1; 7 bases agree with TRBD1. Trimming cost V 3 bases and J 5 bases; bases outside gene matches: 3. The CDR3 is 13 residues long. The DNA for the CDR3 is TGTGCCAGCAGTTTGGGACAGACGACTGAAGCTTTCTTT. Encoded protein: CASSLGQTTEAFF.

The chain recombines TRBV29-1 with TRBJ2-1, with D perhaps TRBD2 (6 bases). Germline-derived CDR1 and CDR2 are SQVTM and ANQGSEA. The CDR3 runs to 14 residues. Trimming removed 5 bases from V and 5 bases from J, with 16 bases in between. The CDR3 nucleotides read TGCAGCGTTTTCCCGCGGGGTGGCAACAATGAGCAGTTCTTC. Amino acid sequence: CSVFPRGGNNEQFF.

V and J are TRBV11-2 and TRBJ1-5, with D uncertain. This CDR3 is built from 13 residues. Germline lookup yields CDR1 SGHAT and CDR2 FQNNGV. The V gene lost 1 base and the J gene lost 7 bases, with 8 bases spanning the gap. The CDR3 sequence is CASSLGSRQPQHF. The CDR3 DNA reads as TGTGCCAGCAGCTTAGGTTCCCGGCAGCCCCAGCATTTT.

The chain employs TRBV4-1 and TRBJ2-2; D perhaps matches TRBD1 (5 bases). Germline lookup yields CDR1 MGHRA and CDR2 YSYEKL. CDR3 length equals 15 residues. Trimming left V 1 base short and J 1 base short, with 7 bases between. The CDR3 DNA follows: TGCGCCAGCAGCCAAGGGGGCCAGAACACCGGGGAGCTGTTTTTT. Amino acids: CASSQGGQNTGELFF.

This rearrangement joins TRBV5-1 to TRBJ1-5, with D perhaps matching TRBD1 (5 bases). V was trimmed by 2 bases and J by 4 bases, leaving 13 bases between them. This CDR3 region has 15 residues. Germline V gene lookup returns CDR1 SGHRS and CDR2 YFSETQ. In DNA, the CDR3 is TGCGCCAGCAGCTTAGGGACGGGATTTAATCAGCCCCAGCATTTT. Translating gives CASSLGTGFNQPQHF.

Remarks on this clone: An end of the junction differs from the germline gene, which may be a read error. CDR3 DNA: TGTGCCAGCAGCGTAACGGGTGGCGGGGCTTCAGTGCAGTTCTTC. Encoded protein: CASSVTGGGASVQFF. The chain links TRBV7-3 to TRBJ2-1; possibly TRBD2 for D (6 bases). CDR3 length: 15 amino acids. Germline assignment: CDR1 SGHTA and CDR2 FQGTGA.

The genes are TRBV16 and TRBJ2-7, with 7 bases matching TRBD2. The germline gives CDR1 KGHSY, CDR2 FQNENV. The V segment lost 4 bases and the J segment 7 bases; nucleotides outside the gene matches: 13. The CDR3 is 15 amino acids. The CDR3 nucleotides read TGTGCCAGCAGCCCTCTCGGGCGGGAGAACATTGAGCAGTACTTC. Translated: CASSPLGRENIEQYF.

This clone was seen just once. The chain carries TRBV28 and TRBJ1-1; maybe TRBD1 (5 bases). V lost 6 bases and J 1 base, leaving 12 bases between the germline ends. The germline V gene has CDR1 MDHEN and CDR2 SYDVKM. The CDR3 runs 14 residues. In nucleotides, the CDR3 is TGTGCCAGCAGGGGGACCGGGAGGAACACTGAAGCTTTCTTT. This encodes CASRGTGRNTEAFF.

J is TRBJ2-7 and V is TRBV7-8, with D uncertain. CDR1 is SGHVS and CDR2 is FQNEAQ in the germline V gene. V lost 1 base and J 2 bases, leaving 6 bases between the germline ends. The CDR3 consists of 13 residues. The CDR3 spells CASSLERTYEQYF. In nucleotides, the CDR3 is TGTGCCAGCAGCTTAGAAAGGACCTACGAGCAGTACTTC.

This clone appeared a few times. The chain has TRBV11-1 and TRBJ2-7; D remains ambiguous. Trimming took off 3 bases at V and 0 bases at J, with 9 bases between the two ends. The CDR3 sequence is 14 residues long. Per germline, CDR1 SGHAT and CDR2 FQDESV (reference sequence). The CDR3 sequence: CASSFYGSSYEQYF. CDR3 DNA sequence: TGTGCCAGCAGCTTTTATGGAAGCTCCTACGAGCAGTACTTC.